This passage covers 18 T cell receptor beta chains from one sample sequenced in a study of long-term antiretroviral therapy in people with HIV. At survey level, the immunoSEQ assay was run in its v3.0 version. Generated by immunoSEQ multiplex PCR, the TCRdb table keeps only in-frame clones and is missing some. The profile shows under 20,000 clones, 91% of them singletons. The sample was unsorted PBMCs, taken 3 years after starting antiretroviral therapy. The receptors come from a man aged 50 or older with HIV.

The V call is TRBV5-5, the J call TRBJ2-1; 8 bases are a match to TRBD2. This CDR3 has 16 amino acids. The trim removed 0 bases at V and 4 bases at J, leaving 6 bases unmatched. CDR1 SGHKS and CDR2 YYEKEE come from the germline V gene (reference sequence). This CDR3 reads CASSLESGGLYNEQFF. CDR3 nucleotides: TGTGCCAGCAGCTTGGAGTCGGGGGGGCTTTACAATGAGCAGTTCTTC.

The chain has TRBV6-4 and TRBJ1-1; weak D call: TRBD1 (5 bases). Trimming cost V 0 bases and J 4 bases, with 6 bases left between them. Germline V CDR1 and CDR2: MRHNA, SNTAGT. The CDR3 totals 13 residues. The CDR3 is CASSDSGGTEAFF. The CDR3 DNA reads as TGTGCCAGCAGTGACTCGGGGGGCACTGAAGCTTTCTTT.

The chain uses TRBV11-3 and TRBJ2-1, with D maybe TRBD1 (6 bases). This CDR3 region has 14 residues. V lost 3 bases to trimming and J lost 4 bases, with 10 bases between them. Germline V gene data show CDR1 as SGHNT and CDR2 as YENEEA. This chain's CDR3 is CASSLPGQYNEQFF. CDR3 DNA sequence: TGTGCCAGCAGCTTGCCCGGACAGTACAATGAGCAGTTCTTC.

V gene TRBV11-2 combines with J gene TRBJ2-3, with D perhaps TRBD2 (7 bases). The CDR3 totals 16 residues. V was trimmed by 3 bases and J by 1 base, leaving 14 bases between them. Per germline, CDR1 SGHAT and CDR2 FQNNGV. For the CDR3, the DNA is TGTGCCAGCAGCTTGCGAGGGGGAGGGGGCACAGATACGCAGTATTTT. This gives the protein CASSLRGGGGTDTQYF.

The V and J genes are TRBV7-6 and TRBJ2-7, with 8 bases that match TRBD1. J lost 7 bases, V lost 5 bases, and 7 bases had no gene match. This CDR3 contains 13 residues. Germline V gives CDR1 SGHVS, CDR2 FNYEAQ. CDR3 residues: CASSPRQGTEQYF. DNA of the CDR3: TGTGCCAGCAGCCCACGACAGGGGACTGAGCAGTACTTC.

V is TRBV5-5 and J is TRBJ2-7; the D is unclear. The CDR3 extends over 12 amino acids. Germline CDR1 SGHKS, CDR2 YYEKEE (reference sequence). V was trimmed by 0 bases and J by 4 bases, leaving 5 bases between them. The CDR3 nucleotides read TGTGCCAGCAGCTTGGCCCTATACGAGCAGTACTTC. As protein: CASSLALYEQYF.

The chain couples TRBV5-4 to TRBJ2-5; 12 nucleotides line up with TRBD2. CDR1 SGHNT and CDR2 YYREEE come from the germline V gene (reference sequence). V shed 0 bases, J shed 2 bases, and the junction held 2 bases outside the gene matches. CDR3 size: 16 residues. The CDR3 region is CASSLGTSGVQETQYF. CDR3 nucleotides: TGTGCCAGCAGCTTGGGGACTAGCGGGGTTCAAGAGACCCAGTACTTC.

The chain uses TRBV10-3 and TRBJ1-4; 10 nucleotides align to TRBD1. V shed 3 bases and J 8 bases; nucleotides not matched to a gene: 3. CDR1 is ENHRY, CDR2 SYGVKD, per germline. The CDR3 has 14 amino acids. CDR3 sequence reads: CAISEGTGDEKLFF. In nucleotides, the CDR3 is TGTGCCATCAGTGAAGGGACAGGGGACGAAAAACTGTTTTTT.

The rearrangement links TRBV4-1 to TRBJ1-2; perhaps TRBD1 as D (5 bases). The germline V gene encodes CDR1 MGHRA and CDR2 YSYEKL. Trimming took 0 bases from V and 4 from J, leaving 9 bases between them. The CDR3 consists of 14 residues. CDR3: CASSQDRGGYGYTF. The CDR3 coding sequence is TGCGCCAGCAGCCAAGACCGTGGGGGCTATGGCTACACCTTC.

The chain is built from TRBV6-4 and TRBJ2-1; D gene unclear. V lost 0 bases and J 9 bases, leaving 12 bases between the germline ends. Germline V gene lookup returns CDR1 MRHNA and CDR2 SNTAGT. The CDR3 is 14 amino acids. The CDR3 is CASSDSFYTGEQFF. CDR3 in DNA: TGTGCCAGCAGTGACTCTTTTTACACCGGTGAGCAGTTCTTC.

This chain joins TRBV29-1 and TRBJ2-3; unclear D gene. Germline V gene data show CDR1 as SQVTM and CDR2 as ANQGSEA. The CDR3 extends over 12 amino acids. The V gene lost 4 bases and the J gene lost 4 bases, with 9 bases spanning the gap. CDR3 amino acids: CSVAQLADTQYF. For the CDR3, the DNA is TGCAGCGTTGCGCAACTTGCAGATACGCAGTATTTT.

The gene calls are TRBV6-1 and TRBJ2-1; TRBD2 might be the D (6 bases). Trimming took off 3 bases at V and 3 bases at J, with 6 bases between the two ends. Germline-derived CDR1 and CDR2 are MNHNS and SASEGT. CDR3 length: 13 residues. CDR3 sequence (DNA): TGTGCCAGCAGTGAGGACTACTACAATGAGCAGTTCTTC. Translated, it gives CASSEDYYNEQFF.

The chain carries TRBV11-2 and TRBJ1-2; D not certain. Germline CDR1 and CDR2: SGHAT and FQNNGV. CDR3 length: 14 residues. V dropped 3 bases and J dropped 7 bases, with 15 bases sitting between them. The CDR3 loop reads CASSFHGGESGYTF. DNA of the CDR3: TGTGCCAGCAGCTTTCATGGTGGGGAGTCTGGCTACACCTTC.

V and J are TRBV10-2 and TRBJ1-3; weak D call: TRBD1 (5 bases). The ends were cut back, 5 bases at V and 0 bases at J, with 8 bases in the middle. This CDR3 comprises 14 residues. CDR1 and CDR2 from the germline V gene are WSHSY and SAAADI. This CDR3 reads CASSSGFSGNTIYF. CDR3 bases: TGCGCCAGCAGTTCAGGGTTCTCTGGAAACACCATATATTTT.

In this sample, this clone turned up once. The rearrangement joins TRBV21-1 to TRBJ1-5. TRBV21-1 is shown as a pseudogene. The CDR3 has 16 amino acids. CDR3 loop: CASSKRRDFSNQPQHF. The CDR3 nucleotides are TGTGCCAGCAGCAAACGCCGTGACTTTAGCAATCAGCCCCAGCATTTT.

J is TRBJ1-6 and V is TRBV7-6; 8 nucleotides agree with TRBD1. The CDR3 has 14 amino acids. V lost 5 bases to trimming and J lost 10 bases; unmatched junction nucleotides: 7. Germline V gene sequence: CDR1 SGHVS, CDR2 FNYEAQ. As DNA, the CDR3 is TGTGCCAGCAGCCCGGCAGGGGGCGGGTCACCCCTCCACTTT. It specifies CASSPAGGGSPLHF.

This chain uses TRBV7-6 with TRBJ2-3, with a weak D call TRBD2 (6 bases). This CDR3 region has 17 residues. V was clipped by 0 bases and J by 0 bases, with 13 bases between them. Germline V gives CDR1 SGHVS, CDR2 FNYEAQ. As DNA, the CDR3 is TGTGCCAGCAGCTTAGCCGGATCCGGGGGTAGCACAGATACGCAGTATTTT. Translating it yields CASSLAGSGGSTDTQYF. The variable domain in full, with the rest retrieved from reference TRBV7-6 and TRBJ2-3, is GAGVSQSPRYKVTKRGQDVALRCDPISGHVSLYWYRQALGQGPEFLTYFNYEAQQDKSGLPNDRFSAERPEGSISTLTIQRTEQRDSAMYRCASSLAGSGGSTDTQYFGPGTRLTVL.

The chain recombines TRBV7-3 with TRBJ2-3; D possibly corresponds to TRBD1 (6 bases). The germline V and J ends were trimmed by 4 bases and 2 bases, with 13 bases remaining between them. Germline CDR1 reads SGHTA; CDR2 reads FQGTGA. CDR3 length equals 15 residues. This CDR3 reads CASSSGAQNTDTQYF. The CDR3 DNA sequence: TGTGCCAGCAGCTCAGGGGCCCAAAACACAGATACGCAGTATTTT.